This T cell receptor (beta chain) is from a study of blood T cell repertoires in COVID-19. About the research overall: T cells, B-cell-depleted T cells, or PBMCs supplied cDNA or gDNA.

The CDR3 totals 14 residues. The germline V gene has CDR1 KGHSH and CDR2 LQKENI. V was shortened by 0 bases and J by 8 bases, with 13 bases between the two germline ends. Assay: immunoSEQ multiplex PCR; the TCRdb copy retains only in-frame clones and omits some. In the table there are about 160,000 clones, more than 70% of which are singletons. This rearrangement joins TRBV18 to TRBJ1-1; D not certain. What was sequenced was peripheral blood. This clonotype was sampled from a man aged 60 to 75 with acute or convalescent COVID-19. This CDR3 is CASSPPIGVGEAFF. The CDR3 DNA reads TGTGCCAGCTCACCACCGATAGGAGTCGGGGAAGCTTTCTTT.